The 30 T cell receptor beta chains listed next were all sequenced from one sample in a study of response to subunit inactivated influenza vaccine (dated by TCRdb to 2016 to 2019). The library was built by means of RT-PCR. Reads for this sample came from an Illumina HiSeq 2500. TCRdb handled the public reads itself, with Q25 trimming in fastp and clone calling in MiXCR, and kept productive beta chains. Rows merge per CDR3 protein into single entries with the most common DNA and genes. The sample table contains around 480,000 distinct CDR3 sequences; only one count was recorded for approximately 15% of them. Jointly, the top ten make up around 3% of the sample. This specimen was CD4+ T cells sorted from PBMCs, taken roughly 24 months after vaccination. These receptors originate from a man aged 45-69 years who received an inactivated influenza vaccine. Donor details come from another sample of the same person, matched by shared clones.

In this sample, this clonotype turned up many times. The chain couples TRBV10-3 to TRBJ2-7; 11 nucleotides match TRBD1. Germline assignment: CDR1 ENHRY and CDR2 SYGVKD. V lost 6 bases, J lost 3 bases, and 1 base stayed unmatched. The CDR3 is made up of 13 amino acids. CDR3 DNA sequence: TGTGCCATCAGGGGACAGGGGGTCTACGAGCAGTACTTC. It encodes CAIRGQGVYEQYF.

There are many counts of this clonotype. The V call is TRBV28, the J call TRBJ1-5, with 7 bases matching TRBD1. CDR3 length: 17 amino acids. After removal of 3 bases from V and 0 bases from J, the junction contained 8 bases not matched to a gene. CDR1 and CDR2 (germline): MDHEN, SYDVKM. CDR3 residues: CASSLLGGSISNQPQHF. DNA of the CDR3: TGTGCCAGCAGTTTGTTAGGGGGCTCGATTAGCAATCAGCCCCAGCATTTT.

The chain is built from TRBV29-1 and TRBJ2-1; D ambiguous. Germline CDR1 is SQVTM and CDR2 is ANQGSEA. CDR3 length equals 12 residues. Trimming took off 0 bases at V and 8 bases at J, with 8 bases between the two ends. The CDR3 sequence: CSVEDPPDEQFF. The CDR3 nucleotides are TGCAGCGTTGAAGATCCCCCGGATGAGCAGTTCTTC.

This clonotype turned up a few times. V and J are TRBV7-9 and TRBJ2-7; D perhaps matches TRBD2 (5 bases). V lost 1 base, J lost 3 bases, and 13 bases lay in between. The CDR3 is 15 residues long. CDR1 is SEHNR, CDR2 FQNEAQ, per germline (reference sequence). The CDR3 DNA reads as TGTGCCAGCAGCTTAGGAGGGCAGCGAAGCTACGAGCAGTACTTC. This sequence encodes CASSLGGQRSYEQYF.

This clonotype was observed a few times. The chain has TRBV20-1 and TRBJ2-7; D is possibly TRBD2 (5 bases). CDR3 size: 15 residues. The germline V and J ends were trimmed by 3 bases and 2 bases, with 17 bases remaining between them. Germline-derived CDR1 and CDR2 are DFQATT and SNEGSKA (reference sequence). In DNA form, the CDR3 reads TGCAGTGCTAGTATGGGTCGTGGGAGTCCCTACGAGCAGTACTTC. Protein: CSASMGRGSPYEQYF.

The rearrangement joins TRBV5-1 to TRBJ1-2, with D maybe TRBD1 (6 bases). Germline-derived CDR1 and CDR2 are SGHRS and YFSETQ. CDR3 length: 14 residues. Trimming removed 0 bases from V and 4 bases from J, with 10 bases in between. The DNA of the CDR3 is TGCGCCAGCAGCTTGGAGAGGGGGTTCTATGGCTACACCTTC. It is translated as CASSLERGFYGYTF.

This clonotype has more than one count but fewer than ten. The chain links TRBV4-3 to TRBJ2-3; D might be TRBD1 or TRBD2, each matching 5 bases. The CDR3 loop spans 15 amino acids. Germline CDR1 reads LGHNA; CDR2 reads YSLEER. Trimming took off 4 bases at V and 2 bases at J, with 13 bases between the two ends. The DNA for the CDR3 is TGCGCCAGCAGCCGGGGACGACTCGACACAGATACGCAGTATTTT. Amino acid sequence: CASSRGRLDTDTQYF.

The chain carries TRBV20-1 and TRBJ2-3; TRBD2 agrees at 10 bases. Germline V gene data show CDR1 as DFQATT and CDR2 as SNEGSKA (reference sequence). The CDR3 has 13 residues. The trim removed 5 bases at V and 3 bases at J, leaving 2 bases unmatched. This CDR3 is CSAGLAVTDTQYF. CDR3 DNA: TGCAGTGCTGGACTAGCGGTAACAGATACGCAGTATTTT.

The chain uses TRBV9 and TRBJ2-1, with 7 bases that match TRBD2. Germline loops: CDR1 SGDLS, CDR2 YYNGEE. The CDR3 extends over 14 amino acids. V shed 1 base and J 5 bases; nucleotides not matched to a gene: 3. The CDR3 region has the DNA TGTGCCAGCAGCGTACGGGGGGTTGACAATGAGCAGTTCTTC. Translation: CASSVRGVDNEQFF.

The CDR3 here is CASSQGRVPYNEQFF. CDR3 DNA sequence: TGTGCCAGCAGCCAAGGTCGGGTTCCCTACAATGAGCAGTTCTTC. The rearrangement links TRBV14 to TRBJ2-1; D is uncertain. The CDR3 is 15 residues long. V was shortened by 1 base and J by 2 bases, with 9 bases between the two germline ends. Germline lookup yields CDR1 SGHDN and CDR2 FVKESK. Looking up the rest from reference TRBV14 and TRBJ2-1 gives the full variable domain: EAGVTQFPSHSVIEKGQTVTLRCDPISGHDNLYWYRRVMGKEIKFLLHFVKESKQDESGMPNNRFLAERTGGTYSTLKVQPAELEDSGVYFCASSQGRVPYNEQFFGPGTRLTVL.

The rearrangement links TRBV20-1 to TRBJ2-1; 8 bases line up with TRBD2. Unmatched junction bases numbered 16, after V lost 5 bases and J lost 7 bases. Germline V gene data show CDR1 as DFQATT and CDR2 as SNEGSKA (reference sequence). This CDR3 is built from 16 residues. The CDR3 nucleotides are TGCAGTGCTTTTATTTTAGCGGGGTCAACCGGGAATGAGCAGTTCTTC. Protein sequence: CSAFILAGSTGNEQFF.

This clonotype has ten or more counts. The chain joins TRBV7-2 to TRBJ2-1; D remains ambiguous. With 3 bases removed from V and 13 bases from J, the gap between germline ends came to 16 bases. This CDR3 contains 13 residues. The germline CDR1 and CDR2 sequences are SGHTA and FQGNSA. The CDR3 here is CASSFEGSAAQFF. CDR3 bases: TGTGCCAGCAGCTTCGAAGGCAGCGCTGCTCAGTTCTTC.

Only a few counts were recorded for this clonotype. The chain carries TRBV30 and TRBJ1-1; 7 nucleotides agree with TRBD1. The germline V gene encodes CDR1 GTSNPN and CDR2 SVGIG (reference sequence). V was clipped by 7 bases and J by 0 bases; unmatched bases: 14. The CDR3 runs 16 residues. CDR3 sequence (DNA): TGTGCCTCCCGGGCCCAAATGGACAGGATGAACACTGAAGCTTTCTTT. Translated, it gives CASRAQMDRMNTEAFF.

CDR3 region: CASSLGVGRGGGGETQYF. The DNA for the CDR3 is TGCGCCAGCAGCTTGGGAGTGGGGAGAGGTGGTGGCGGAGAGACCCAGTACTTC. The V call is TRBV5-1, the J call TRBJ2-5, with D possibly being TRBD2 (5 bases). V dropped 0 bases and J dropped 4 bases, with 22 bases sitting between them. Germline-derived CDR1 and CDR2 are SGHRS and YFSETQ. The CDR3 is made up of 18 amino acids.

In nucleotides, the CDR3 is TGCAGCGTCTCATCAGGGAGAACTAATGAAAAACTGTTTTTT. Translation: CSVSSGRTNEKLFF. This chain connects TRBV29-1 to TRBJ1-4; D is possibly TRBD1 (5 bases). This CDR3 has 14 amino acids. The germline V gene encodes CDR1 SQVTM and CDR2 ANQGSEA. Trimming cost V 6 bases and J 1 base, with 12 bases left between them. Variable domain in full (rest from reference TRBV29-1 and TRBJ1-4): SAVISQKPSRDICQRGTSLTIQCQVDSQVTMMFWYRQQPGQSLTLIATANQGSEATYESGFVIDKFPISRPNLTFSTLTVSNMSPEDSSIYLCSVSSGRTNEKLFFGSGTQLSVL.

The sample holds a few counts of this clonotype. This chain joins TRBV20-1 and TRBJ2-5; the D gene is possibly TRBD2 (6 bases). Trimming shortened V by 5 bases and J by 4 bases, and 14 bases separated the two germline ends. In germline, CDR1 is DFQATT, CDR2 SNEGSKA (reference sequence). CDR3 length equals 13 residues. CDR3 amino acids: CSAPPGRRETQYF. The CDR3 DNA is TGCAGTGCTCCCCCGGGGAGGAGAGAGACCCAGTACTTC.

The table lists this clonotype with a few counts. The chain employs TRBV5-1 and TRBJ1-3; 9 bases are shared with TRBD1. V shed 4 bases, J shed 7 bases, and the junction held 3 bases outside the gene matches. The CDR3 spans 13 residues. Germline V CDR1 and CDR2: SGHRS, YFSETQ. For the CDR3, the DNA is TGCGCCAGCAGCACTGACAGGGGGAACACCATATATTTT. It yields the protein CASSTDRGNTIYF.

CDR3 bases: TGTGCCAGCAGCCAAGCGGGGATCATGAACACTGAAGCTTTCTTT. This gives the protein CASSQAGIMNTEAFF. V usage is TRBV3-1 and J usage is TRBJ1-1; D ambiguous. Germline lookup yields CDR1 LGHDT and CDR2 YNNKEL (reference sequence). The CDR3 is made up of 15 amino acids. Trimming took 1 base from V and 0 from J, leaving 9 bases between them.

The rearrangement joins TRBV20-1 to TRBJ2-1; 11 nucleotides match TRBD2. Germline V lookup: CDR1 DFQATT, CDR2 SNEGSKA (reference sequence). This CDR3 is built from 17 residues. The V segment lost 3 bases and the J segment 2 bases; nucleotides outside the gene matches: 9. The CDR3 region is CSASGTGLAGTYNEQFF. In DNA form, the CDR3 reads TGCAGTGCTAGCGGGACCGGACTAGCGGGTACCTACAATGAGCAGTTCTTC.

This clonotype was detected a few times. The chain carries TRBV20-1 and TRBJ1-2; 9 bases align to TRBD1. This CDR3 region has 15 residues. The V gene end was trimmed by 4 bases and the J gene end by 4 bases; junction bases not matched to a gene: 10. Germline V gene data show CDR1 as DFQATT and CDR2 as SNEGSKA (reference sequence). The DNA of the CDR3 is TGCAGTGCTACCCCGGGCCGGGACAGGGTCTATGGCTACACCTTC. Amino acid sequence: CSATPGRDRVYGYTF.

The table lists this clonotype with a few counts. CDR3: CSVEDRSTNEKLFF. The CDR3, as DNA: TGCAGCGTTGAAGATCGGTCAACTAATGAAAAACTGTTTTTT. This sequence joins TRBV29-1 and TRBJ1-4; D is ambiguous. Germline loops: CDR1 SQVTM, CDR2 ANQGSEA. Trimming took off 0 bases at V and 0 bases at J, with 5 bases between the two ends. The CDR3 contains 14 residues.

Only a few counts were recorded for this clonotype. The chain has TRBV7-9 and TRBJ1-4, with D unclear. The V end lost 8 bases, the J end lost 5 bases, and 9 bases lay between the germline ends. CDR3 length: 12 amino acids. Germline CDR1 reads SEHNR; CDR2 reads FQNEAQ (reference sequence). The CDR3 protein is CASEILNEKLFF. The DNA of the CDR3 is TGTGCCAGCGAAATATTAAATGAAAAACTGTTTTTT.

This clonotype showed up just a few times. This chain uses TRBV3-1 with TRBJ2-7, with no clear D. The germline gives CDR1 LGHDT, CDR2 YNNKEL (reference sequence). This CDR3 has 12 amino acids. The V and J ends lost 4 bases and 12 bases respectively, with 16 bases between them. The CDR3 region is CASSPPGGYPYF. DNA for the CDR3: TGTGCCAGCAGCCCCCCAGGCGGCTACCCGTACTTC.

This clonotype occurred a few times. The rearrangement joins TRBV15 to TRBJ2-7, with no clear D. V was trimmed by 3 bases and J by 4 bases, leaving 7 bases between them. The length of the CDR3 is 12 residues. Germline CDR1 is LNHNV and CDR2 is YYDKDF (reference sequence). The CDR3: CATSRGQYEQYF. CDR3 nucleotide sequence: TGTGCCACCAGCAGGGGCCAATACGAGCAGTACTTC.

The rearrangement joins TRBV7-9 to TRBJ2-1; D is undetermined. This CDR3 has 15 amino acids. Germline CDR1 SEHNR, CDR2 FQNEAQ (reference sequence). V was pared by 5 bases and J by 4 bases, with 15 bases between. CDR3 bases: TGTGCCAGCAGCGCCCGGACCAACCCTTACAATGAGCAGTTCTTC. It translates to CASSARTNPYNEQFF.

This clonotype appeared a few times. This chain joins TRBV29-1 and TRBJ2-7, with TRBD1 matching over 7 bases. Unmatched junction bases numbered 11, after V lost 7 bases and J lost 5 bases. CDR1 is SQVTM, CDR2 ANQGSEA, per germline. This CDR3 comprises 13 residues. The CDR3: CSATPGQPNEQYF. In DNA, the CDR3 is TGCAGCGCAACTCCGGGACAGCCTAACGAGCAGTACTTC.

This clonotype came up a few times. This chain links TRBV10-3 with TRBJ2-1; 9 nucleotides line up with TRBD2. The V and J ends lost 5 bases and 9 bases, in that order; junction bases with no gene match: 8. The CDR3 runs to 14 residues. CDR1 ENHRY and CDR2 SYGVKD come from the germline V gene. CDR3 region: CAISSQRGEAEQFF. The DNA of the CDR3 is TGTGCCATCAGTTCCCAGCGGGGGGAGGCTGAGCAGTTCTTC.

This clonotype has only a few counts. The chain recombines TRBV15 with TRBJ1-5; D ambiguous. The CDR3 extends over 14 amino acids. The germline gives CDR1 LNHNV, CDR2 YYDKDF (reference sequence). Trimming took off 2 bases at V and 2 bases at J, with 7 bases between the two ends. This CDR3 is CATSRQLGNQPQHF. CDR3 DNA: TGTGCCACCAGCAGACAGTTGGGCAATCAGCCCCAGCATTTT. Variable domain in full (rest from reference TRBV15 and TRBJ1-5): DAMVIQNPRYQVTQFGKPVTLSCSQTLNHNVMYWYQQKSSQAPKLLFHYYDKDFNNEADTPDNFQSRRPNTSFCFLDIRSPGLGDTAMYLCATSRQLGNQPQHFGDGTRLSIL.

This clonotype came up many times. The chain uses TRBV12-3 or TRBV12-4 and TRBJ1-1; D gene ambiguous. The length of the CDR3 is 15 residues. V was clipped by 4 bases and J by 4 bases, with 16 bases between them. DNA for the CDR3: TGTGCCAGCAGTTCCCGGACTGCATCGGGCACTGAAGCTTTCTTT. Its translation is CASSSRTASGTEAFF.

The rearrangement uses TRBV6-2 or TRBV6-3 and TRBJ2-3, with TRBD1 matching 8 bases. This CDR3 comprises 14 residues. CDR1 is MNHEY, CDR2 SVGEGT, per germline. With 6 bases clipped from V and 5 bases from J, the junction kept 7 bases outside the gene matches. This CDR3 is CASRADRGRDTQYF. The DNA for the CDR3 is TGTGCCAGCAGGGCCGACAGGGGCCGAGATACGCAGTATTTT.